Presented here are 25 T cell receptor beta chains from one specimen sequenced in a study of shared clonotypes between healthy human individuals. Only in-frame clones appear in the TCRdb table, and some are missing; sequencing was by immunoSEQ multiplex PCR. The data contain approximately 320,000 clones, around 87% of them singletons. The sample was memory CD8+ T cells sorted from blood. Sample subset: CD45RO+ cells pooled with CCR7-negative TemRA cells. The receptor set was obtained from a man between 18 and 35 years old in good health.

This chain connects TRBV6-6 to TRBJ2-5, with D uncertain. V lost 2 bases to trimming and J lost 4 bases, with 5 bases between them. Germline CDR1 MNHNY, CDR2 SVGAGI (reference sequence). The CDR3 covers 12 residues. The CDR3 here is CASSYPPETQYF. DNA for the CDR3: TGTGCCAGCAGTTACCCCCCAGAGACCCAGTACTTC.

This clone was picked up one time. The V and J genes are TRBV5-1 and TRBJ2-3; TRBD1 aligns across 8 bases. Germline trimming cut 2 bases from V and 2 bases from J; bases unmatched to any gene: 1. Germline V lookup: CDR1 SGHRS, CDR2 YFSETQ. This CDR3 is built from 14 residues. In DNA, the CDR3 is TGCGCCAGCAGCTTCAGGGGGCCCACAGATACGCAGTATTTT. As protein: CASSFRGPTDTQYF. The full variable domain, with the rest looked up from reference TRBV5-1 and TRBJ2-3, is KAGVTQTPRYLIKTRGQQVTLSCSPISGHRSVSWYQQTPGQGLQFLFEYFSETQRNKGNFPGRFSGRQFSNSRSEMNVSTLELGDSALYLCASSFRGPTDTQYFGPGTRLTVL.

The genes are TRBV30 and TRBJ1-2; D gene unclear. The CDR3 length is 12 residues. V lost 1 base, J lost 0 bases, and 3 bases lay in between. Germline V CDR1 and CDR2: GTSNPN, SVGIG (reference sequence). The CDR3 sequence is CAWSGTNYGYTF. CDR3 in DNA: TGTGCCTGGAGTGGGACTAACTATGGCTACACCTTC.

This sequence joins TRBV2 and TRBJ2-2; D may be TRBD2 (6 bases). CDR1 is SNHLY, CDR2 FYNNEI, per germline. V was shortened by 4 bases and J by 6 bases, with 18 bases between the two germline ends. This CDR3 is 16 amino acids long. The CDR3 reads CASSGVGRGIAGELFF. The CDR3 coding sequence is TGTGCCAGCAGTGGAGTGGGGCGCGGGATCGCCGGGGAGCTGTTTTTT.

The gene calls are TRBV4-3 and TRBJ2-3; the D gene is possibly TRBD2 (7 bases). Germline V CDR1 and CDR2: LGHNA, YSLEER. Trimming took 4 bases from V and 2 from J, leaving 22 bases between them. The CDR3 length is 18 residues. The CDR3 spells CASSPGLGGGPYTDTQYF. The CDR3 coding sequence is TGCGCCAGCAGCCCGGGCCTAGGGGGGGGTCCCTACACAGATACGCAGTATTTT.

This rearrangement joins TRBV28 to TRBJ2-2; D not resolved. This CDR3 comprises 13 residues. Trimming took 4 bases from V and 9 from J, leaving 12 bases between them. Germline V gene sequence: CDR1 MDHEN, CDR2 SYDVKM. The CDR3 spells CASSSPMGWELFF. DNA for the CDR3: TGTGCCAGCAGTTCTCCCATGGGTTGGGAGCTGTTTTTT.

This clone was seen a single time. The V gene is TRBV10-2, the J gene TRBJ2-5; a weak D match, TRBD1 (6 bases). The V gene lost 6 bases and the J gene lost 5 bases, with 16 bases spanning the gap. CDR1 is WSHSY and CDR2 is SAAADI in the germline V gene. The CDR3 extends over 14 amino acids. The CDR3 is CASRQGWEGETQYF. In DNA, the CDR3 is TGCGCCAGCAGACAGGGTTGGGAAGGGGAGACCCAGTACTTC.

This clone appeared a single time. The V call is TRBV25-1, the J call TRBJ2-5, with unresolved D. The CDR3 is 13 residues long. Germline CDR1 MGHDK, CDR2 SYGVNS. Trimming removed 5 bases at V and 2 bases at J, with 9 bases between. The CDR3 sequence: CASSLGSQETQYF. DNA for the CDR3: TGTGCCAGCAGTCTAGGTAGTCAAGAGACCCAGTACTTC.

The chain links TRBV11-3 to TRBJ2-7; D perhaps matches TRBD1 (6 bases). Germline V gives CDR1 SGHNT, CDR2 YENEEA. This CDR3 spans 17 amino acids. Between the trimmed V and J ends, which lost 2 bases and 2 bases, there was a span of 19 bases. CDR3 in amino acids: CASSLQGRGSGPYEQYF. The CDR3 DNA follows: TGTGCCAGCAGCTTACAAGGAAGGGGGAGCGGCCCCTACGAGCAGTACTTC.

This clone was seen only once. The rearrangement links TRBV30 to TRBJ2-7; D gene unclear. In germline, CDR1 is GTSNPN, CDR2 SVGIG (reference sequence). V was trimmed by 2 bases and J by 3 bases, leaving 8 bases between them. The CDR3 contains 12 residues. Here the CDR3 reads CAWSLAHYEQYF. Written as DNA, the CDR3 is TGTGCCTGGAGTTTGGCCCACTACGAGCAGTACTTC.

This chain links TRBV27 with TRBJ1-2; D is possibly TRBD1 (6 bases). Germline CDR1 MNHEY, CDR2 SMNVEV (reference sequence). Trimming shortened V by 2 bases and J by 4 bases, and 23 bases separated the two germline ends. This CDR3 is 18 amino acids long. The CDR3 here is CASSLVLSGTGITYGYTF. The CDR3 DNA sequence: TGTGCCAGCAGTTTAGTTCTTTCGGGTACAGGGATTACCTATGGCTACACCTTC.

This clone appeared once. V is TRBV12-5 and J is TRBJ1-1; D perhaps matches TRBD1 (5 bases). The length of the CDR3 is 14 residues. V shed 3 bases and J shed 5 bases, with 13 bases lying between them. Germline V CDR1 and CDR2: LGHNT, FRNRAP. The CDR3 DNA reads as TGTGCTAGTGGTTTTTCAGGGTCAGGGACTGAAGCTTTCTTT. Translated: CASGFSGSGTEAFF. Using reference TRBV12-5 and TRBJ1-1 for the parts outside the CDR3, the full variable domain is DARVTQTPRHKVTEMGQEVTMRCQPILGHNTVFWYRQTMMQGLELLAYFRNRAPLDDSGMPKDRFSAEMPDATLATLKIQPSEPRDSAVYFCASGFSGSGTEAFFGQGTRLTVV.

The gene calls are TRBV4-3 and TRBJ2-5; 8 bases fit TRBD1. Per germline, CDR1 LGHNA and CDR2 YSLEER. The trim removed 2 bases at V and 7 bases at J, leaving 6 bases unmatched. This CDR3 region has 14 residues. The CDR3 protein is CASSQNRGLGTQYF. The DNA of the CDR3 is TGCGCCAGCAGCCAAAACAGGGGGTTGGGGACCCAGTACTTC.

A word on this clone: This could be a read error, since a much larger clone is one nucleotide away. This same CDR3 is encoded by further DNA sequences in the sample. The rearrangement links TRBV27 to TRBJ2-7, with 8 bases fitting TRBD1. CDR1 is MNHEY and CDR2 is SMNVEV in the germline V gene (reference sequence). With V trimmed by 2 bases and J by 4 bases, 1 base remained unmatched. This CDR3 spans 13 amino acids. This chain's CDR3 is CASSLQGAYEQYF. The CDR3 nucleotides read TGTGCCAGCAGTTTACAGGGGGCTTACGAGCAGTACTTC.

CDR3 protein: CASSRGAGAYEQYF. Written as DNA, the CDR3 is TGTGCCAGCAGCCGAGGAGCGGGAGCCTACGAGCAGTACTTC. The chain uses TRBV7-2 and TRBJ2-7; the match to TRBD2 covers 8 bases. J was trimmed by 2 bases and V by 5 bases; bases with no gene match: 5. The CDR3 covers 14 residues. Germline loops: CDR1 SGHTA, CDR2 FQGNSA.

This chain links TRBV6-6 with TRBJ2-7; D is possibly TRBD2 (5 bases). Germline loops: CDR1 MNHNY, CDR2 SVGAGI (reference sequence). CDR3 length: 16 amino acids. V was cut by 2 bases and J by 1 base, with 15 bases left in between. The CDR3 nucleotides are TGTGCCAGCAGTTACCCCGGGTGGGAGCCTTCCTACGAGCAGTACTTC. Translated: CASSYPGWEPSYEQYF.

The chain uses TRBV5-1 and TRBJ1-1; the match to TRBD1 covers 7 bases. Per the germline V gene, CDR1 is SGHRS and CDR2 is YFSETQ. The V gene end was trimmed by 2 bases and the J gene end by 3 bases; junction bases not matched to a gene: 4. The CDR3 contains 14 residues. The CDR3 sequence: CASSFRGLDTEAFF. As DNA, the CDR3 is TGCGCCAGCAGCTTTAGGGGGCTCGACACTGAAGCTTTCTTT. The variable domain in full, with the rest retrieved from reference TRBV5-1 and TRBJ1-1, is KAGVTQTPRYLIKTRGQQVTLSCSPISGHRSVSWYQQTPGQGLQFLFEYFSETQRNKGNFPGRFSGRQFSNSRSEMNVSTLELGDSALYLCASSFRGLDTEAFFGQGTRLTVV.

In the case of this clone: The same CDR3 arises from other DNA sequences in this sample as well. This rearrangement joins TRBV9 to TRBJ2-6; possibly TRBD2 for D (5 bases). The V end was cut by 0 bases, the J end by 4 bases, with 8 bases between. This CDR3 contains 15 residues. Germline CDR1 and CDR2: SGDLS and YYNGEE. CDR3 amino acids: CASSVAGSGANVLTF. The CDR3 nucleotides are TGTGCCAGCAGCGTAGCGGGATCGGGGGCCAACGTCCTGACTTTC.

The chain has TRBV7-2 and TRBJ2-7; TRBD2 matches at 7 bases. The germline CDR1 and CDR2 sequences are SGHTA and FQGNSA. The ends lost 0 bases at V and 0 bases at J; junction bases unmatched: 2. CDR3 length equals 15 residues. This CDR3 is CASSLAPSGSYEQYF. CDR3 bases: TGTGCCAGCAGCTTAGCGCCTAGCGGCTCCTACGAGCAGTACTTC. Supplemented by reference TRBV7-2 and TRBJ2-7, the full variable domain reads GAGVSQSPSNKVTEKGKDVELRCDPISGHTALYWYRQSLGQGLEFLIYFQGNSAPDKSGLPSDRFSAERTGGSVSTLTIQRTQQEDSAVYLCASSLAPSGSYEQYFGPGTRLTVT.

The V gene is TRBV30, the J gene TRBJ1-2; D is uncertain. Trimming shortened V by 5 bases and J by 1 base, and 17 bases separated the two germline ends. This CDR3 is 15 amino acids long. Germline CDR1 and CDR2: GTSNPN and SVGIG (reference sequence). CDR3 protein: CAWGGRTADNYGYTF. DNA for the CDR3: TGTGCCTGGGGTGGACGGACGGCAGATAACTATGGCTACACCTTC.

The chain recombines TRBV6-1 with TRBJ2-1, with D possibly matching TRBD1 (6 bases). Looked up from germline, CDR1 is MNHNS and CDR2 is SASEGT. V lost 4 bases, J lost 4 bases, and 14 bases lay in between. There are 15 residues in the CDR3. The CDR3 DNA is TGTGCCAGCAGTGGAGAACAGGGATCGTACAATGAGCAGTTCTTC. Translation: CASSGEQGSYNEQFF.

The genes are TRBV10-2 and TRBJ2-2; 12 nucleotides agree with TRBD2. This CDR3 has 18 residues. V shed 5 bases, J shed 3 bases, and the junction held 10 bases outside the gene matches. The germline CDR1 and CDR2 sequences are WSHSY and SAAADI. CDR3 amino acids: CASSKLAGGVLDTGELFF. DNA of the CDR3: TGCGCCAGCAGTAAACTAGCGGGAGGCGTTCTTGACACCGGGGAGCTGTTTTTT.

V gene TRBV27 combines with J gene TRBJ2-1; 15 positions agree with TRBD2. V lost 6 bases to trimming and J lost 4 bases; unmatched junction nucleotides: 7. The CDR3 runs to 17 residues. Germline V gives CDR1 MNHEY, CDR2 SMNVEV (reference sequence). CDR3 in amino acids: CASSSGLAGGQYNEQFF. The CDR3 DNA reads as TGTGCCAGCAGCAGCGGACTAGCGGGGGGGCAATACAATGAGCAGTTCTTC.

The sample holds a few counts of this clone. The gene calls are TRBV28 and TRBJ1-6; D may be TRBD1 (6 bases). The V and J ends lost 0 bases and 7 bases respectively, with 10 bases between them. This CDR3 comprises 15 residues. Per germline, CDR1 MDHEN and CDR2 SYDVKM. The CDR3 loop is CASSLWAGGNSPLHF. The CDR3 region has the DNA TGTGCCAGCAGTTTATGGGCGGGGGGCAATTCACCCCTCCACTTT. Full variable domain (outside the CDR3, taken from reference TRBV28 and TRBJ1-6): DVKVTQSSRYLVKRTGEKVFLECVQDMDHENMFWYRQDPGLGLRLIYFSYDVKMKEKGDIPEGYSVSREKKERFSLILESASTNQTSMYLCASSLWAGGNSPLHFGNGTRLTVT.

The genes are TRBV5-4 and TRBJ2-5, with a tentative D call TRBD1 (5 bases). There are 11 residues in the CDR3. Germline lookup yields CDR1 SGHNT and CDR2 YYREEE (reference sequence). V was trimmed by 3 bases and J by 9 bases, leaving 9 bases between them. The CDR3, as DNA: TGTGCCAGCAGCTACCAAGGGGCCCAGTACTTC. Residues: CASSYQGAQYF.